The TCR beta chain described here comes from a study of CD8 T cells in ankylosing spondylitis. V lost 5 bases and J lost 6, with 13 bases in between. Germline CDR1 and CDR2: SGHTA and FQGNSA. This CDR3 is 13 amino acids long. Overall study results and limits: Previous work reported some of these motif variants in the synovial fluid and blood of reactive arthritis. Disease-linked clones reportedly concentrated significantly in matched ankylosing spondylitis synovial fluid. Apparently characteristic of ankylosing spondylitis blood was a TCR beta motif (roughly eight highly homologous variants).

This clonotype occurred many times. Its matching antigen is unknown. Libraries for TCR beta were made by quantitative 5'-RACE with molecular barcodes. TCRdb called the 5' RACE reads again in MiXCR, with one record for every CDR3 protein. The repertoire holds some 140,000 distinct CDR3 sequences, with 7% to 9% as singletons. The J gene is TRBJ1-2, the V gene TRBV7-2; no clear D. Source material: synovial fluid, either unsorted or a sorted T cell fraction (not recorded which). The source is a male donor with ankylosing spondylitis. The CDR3 nucleotides read TGTGCCAGCAGCCCCCAAACATTCAATGGCTACACCTTC. It codes for CASSPQTFNGYTF. Complete variable domain (other parts from reference TRBV7-2 and TRBJ1-2): GAGVSQSPSNKVTEKGKDVELRCDPISGHTALYWYRQSLGQGLEFLIYFQGNSAPDKSGLPSDRFSAERTGGSVSTLTIQRTQQEDSAVYLCASSPQTFNGYTFGSGTRLTVV.